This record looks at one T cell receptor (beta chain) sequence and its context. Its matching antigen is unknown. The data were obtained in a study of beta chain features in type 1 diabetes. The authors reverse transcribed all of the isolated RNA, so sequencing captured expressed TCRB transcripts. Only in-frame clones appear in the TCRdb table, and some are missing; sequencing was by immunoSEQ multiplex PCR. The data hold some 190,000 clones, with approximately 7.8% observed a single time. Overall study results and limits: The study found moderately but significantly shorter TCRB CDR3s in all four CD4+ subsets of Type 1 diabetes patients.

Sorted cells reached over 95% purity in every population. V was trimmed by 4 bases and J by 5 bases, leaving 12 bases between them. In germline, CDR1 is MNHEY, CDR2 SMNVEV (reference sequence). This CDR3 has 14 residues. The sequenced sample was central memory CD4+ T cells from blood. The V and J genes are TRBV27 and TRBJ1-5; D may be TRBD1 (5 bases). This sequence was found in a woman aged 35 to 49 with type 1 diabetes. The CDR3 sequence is CASSWGGGDQPQHF. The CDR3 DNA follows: TGTGCCAGCAGTTGGGGTGGAGGGGATCAGCCCCAGCATTTT.